This is a list of T cell receptor beta chains from one sample in a study of T cell repertoires in cytomegalovirus infection. TCRdb passed the reads through MiXCR, listing each CDR3 protein once. Of around 74,000 distinct CDR3 sequences in the sample, 3% to 4.5% were seen once. Sequenced sample: PBMCs. The source is a human donor in good health (CMV status not recorded). Some clones in this sample may be carry-over from other donors' samples. CDR3s include the opening cysteine and the closing phenylalanine or tryptophan. A D gene is named only where the DNA matches it firmly. Clone size is shown for a subset of rows, as once, few, many or a class of expanded clone.

CASSLGQTSLETQYF	TGTGCCAGCAGCTTAGGACAGACTAGCTTGGAGACCCAGTACTTC	TRBD2	TRBJ2-5	15	many	TRBV7-2
CASSQVPGPGNQPQHF	TGCGCCAGCAGCCAAGTACCGGGGCCTGGGAATCAGCCCCAGCATTTT	-	TRBJ1-5	16	many	TRBV4-1
CASSSLNREQYF	TGTGCCAGCAGCTCGCTTAATCGGGAGCAGTACTTC	-	TRBJ2-7	12	many	TRBV5-6
CASSSTGIGNTIYF	TGTGCCAGCAGTTCCACAGGGATCGGAAACACCATATATTTT	-	TRBJ1-3	14	many	TRBV12-3/TRBV12-4
CASSLIGARETQYF	TGTGCCAGCAGCCTCATCGGAGCCAGGGAGACCCAGTACTTC	-	TRBJ2-5	14	many	TRBV12-3/TRBV12-4
CATSDFKGSSYNEQFF	TGTGCCACCAGTGATTTTAAGGGTAGCTCCTACAATGAGCAGTTCTTC	-	TRBJ2-1	16	many	TRBV24-1
CASSSLPGTSYEQYF	TGTGCCAGCAGCTCCCTTCCTGGAACCTCCTACGAGCAGTACTTC	-	TRBJ2-7	15	many	TRBV7-2
CASSQDFRQGEQYF	TGCGCCAGCAGCCAAGATTTCCGACAGGGAGAGCAGTACTTC	TRBD1	TRBJ2-7	14	many	TRBV4-3
CASSLTGVEQYF	TGTGCCAGCAGCTTAACGGGGGTCGAGCAGTACTTC	-	TRBJ2-7	12	many	TRBV7-2
CSAQVGGAVYNEQFF	TGCAGTGCCCAGGTCGGGGGGGCCGTCTACAATGAGCAGTTCTTC	TRBD2	TRBJ2-1	15	many	TRBV20-1
CASSLGQVDNEQFF	TGTGCCAGCAGCTTGGGACAGGTTGACAATGAGCAGTTCTTC	-	TRBJ2-1	14	many	TRBV5-4
CASSTPGTGREKLFF	TGTGCCAGCAGCACTCCCGGGACAGGGCGAGAAAAACTGTTTTTT	TRBD1	TRBJ1-4	15	many	TRBV7-8
CASSPDSKQPQHF	TGTGCCAGCAGCCCGGACAGCAAGCAGCCCCAGCATTTT	-	TRBJ1-5	13	many	TRBV7-2
CASSIQGVGAEAFF	TGTGCCAGTAGTATACAAGGGGTTGGCGCTGAAGCTTTCTTT	-	TRBJ1-1	14	many	TRBV19
CSARVGGGETQYF	TGCAGTGCTAGAGTTGGGGGTGGAGAGACCCAGTACTTC	-	TRBJ2-5	13	many	TRBV20-1
CASSLKLQGTGMDDTEAFF	TGTGCCAGCAGTTTAAAACTTCAGGGGACAGGGATGGATGACACTGAAGCTTTCTTT	TRBD1	TRBJ1-1	19	many	TRBV28
CASSERGARDTQYF	TGTGCCAGCAGCGAGCGGGGCGCCCGGGATACGCAGTATTTT	TRBD2	TRBJ2-3	14	many	TRBV11-2
CASSPVWVSTGGGQNIQYF	TGTGCCAGCAGTCCAGTGTGGGTCTCAACCGGGGGCGGGCAAAACATTCAGTACTTC	-	TRBJ2-4	19	many	TRBV27
CASSATYPASYEQYF	TGTGCCAGCAGTGCGACTTATCCGGCGTCCTACGAGCAGTACTTC	-	TRBJ2-7	15	many	TRBV7-2
CASSLSHGSQFF	TGTGCCAGCAGTTTATCCCACGGATCGCAGTTCTTC	-	TRBJ2-1	12	many	TRBV28
CASSSEGGGAGTQYF	TGTGCCAGCAGCTCAGAGGGCGGGGGGGCCGGTACGCAGTATTTT	TRBD2	TRBJ2-3	15	many	TRBV7-2
CASSGPGSYEQYF	TGTGCCAGCAGTGGGCCAGGGTCCTACGAGCAGTACTTC	-	TRBJ2-7	13	many	TRBV6-5
CASSPRTGAISYNEQFF	TGTGCCAGCAGCCCCAGGACAGGGGCGATCTCCTACAATGAGCAGTTCTTC	TRBD1	TRBJ2-1	17	many	TRBV11-1
CASSNDRIRVLKDGYTF	TGTGCCAGCAGCAACGACCGGATCAGGGTGTTAAAGGATGGCTACACCTTC	-	TRBJ1-2	17	many	TRBV7-2
CSASAGGGNNQPQHF	TGCAGTGCTAGCGCAGGGGGAGGCAACAATCAGCCCCAGCATTTT	TRBD1	TRBJ1-5	15	many	TRBV20-1
CATSRDPYTEAFF	TGTGCCACCAGCAGAGACCCCTACACTGAAGCTTTCTTT	-	TRBJ1-1	13	many	TRBV15
CASSYSIDGYTF	TGTGCCAGCAGTTACTCGATTGACGGCTACACCTTC	-	TRBJ1-2	12	many	TRBV6-6
CASSRPGGAYNEQFF	TGTGCCAGCAGCCGACCAGGGGGTGCCTACAATGAGCAGTTCTTC	TRBD1	TRBJ2-1	15	many	TRBV7-8
CASSLGAGYGYTF	TGTGCCAGCAGCTTGGGGGCAGGCTATGGCTACACCTTC	-	TRBJ1-2	13	-	TRBV7-8
CSAQPTGPTEAFF	TGCAGTGCCCAACCGACAGGGCCCACTGAAGCTTTCTTT	TRBD1	TRBJ1-1	13	many	TRBV20-1
CSARRGGDYNEQFF	TGCAGTGCTAGGAGAGGGGGGGACTACAATGAGCAGTTCTTC	-	TRBJ2-1	14	many	TRBV20-1
CASSYSQALEQYF	TGTGCCAGCAGTTACTCCCAGGCCCTCGAGCAGTACTTC	-	TRBJ2-7	13	many	TRBV6-5
CASSWTGGQETQYF	TGTGCCAGCAGTTGGACAGGGGGACAAGAGACCCAGTACTTC	TRBD1	TRBJ2-5	14	many	TRBV28
CASSSRTGGYEQYF	TGTGCCAGTAGTTCTCGGACAGGGGGCTACGAGCAGTACTTC	TRBD1	TRBJ2-7	14	many	TRBV19
CASGGAARVGVGGNTIYF	TGTGCCAGCGGTGGAGCAGCCCGAGTTGGGGTTGGTGGAAACACCATATATTTT	-	TRBJ1-3	18	many	TRBV7-8
CASSPRETGFTGELFF	TGTGCCAGCAGCCCTCGCGAGACAGGGTTTACCGGGGAGCTGTTTTTT	TRBD1	TRBJ2-2	16	many	TRBV7-2
CASSPLGPSGPGEQYF	TGTGCCAGCAGCCCTTTGGGCCCTTCAGGGCCTGGGGAGCAGTACTTC	-	TRBJ2-7	16	many	TRBV7-2
CASRVSGQSDEAFF	TGTGCCAGCAGGGTATCCGGACAGTCTGATGAAGCTTTCTTT	-	TRBJ1-1	14	many	TRBV5-4
CASSFPNEQFF	TGTGCCAGCAGCTTCCCAAATGAGCAGTTCTTC	-	TRBJ2-1	11	many	TRBV7-2
CASSQTSGGNLNEQFF	TGTGCCAGCAGCCAGACTAGCGGGGGGAATTTGAATGAGCAGTTCTTC	TRBD2	TRBJ2-1	16	many	TRBV7-9
CASSSQSMNTEAFF	TGTGCCAGCAGCTCACAGTCTATGAACACTGAAGCTTTCTTT	-	TRBJ1-1	14	medium-sized	TRBV7-8
CASSLVSEPKGYTF	TGTGCCAGCAGCTTAGTTTCAGAGCCGAAGGGCTACACCTTC	-	TRBJ1-2	14	many	TRBV7-8
CASSINRESYGYTF	TGTGCCAGTAGTATCAACAGGGAGAGCTATGGCTACACCTTC	-	TRBJ1-2	14	many	TRBV19
CASSLVGRSLNTEAFF	TGTGCCAGCAGCTTGGTTGGCAGGAGTTTGAACACTGAAGCTTTCTTT	-	TRBJ1-1	16	many	TRBV5-4
CASSLDLRQGGSPLHF	TGTGCCAGCAGCTTAGACCTTAGACAGGGGGGTTCACCCCTCCACTTT	TRBD1	TRBJ1-6	16	many	TRBV7-2
CATSRGGADTEAFF	TGTGCCACCAGCAGGGGGGGGGCGGACACTGAAGCTTTCTTT	-	TRBJ1-1	14	many	TRBV15
CASSFSRSFPLEQFF	TGTGCCAGCAGTTTCTCCCGCTCGTTCCCCCTTGAGCAGTTCTTC	-	TRBJ2-1	15	many	TRBV6-5
CASSLRGRGEQYF	TGTGCCAGCAGCTTAAGAGGCAGGGGCGAGCAGTACTTC	-	TRBJ2-7	13	many	TRBV7-2
CASSTTAGGAQSGEQYF	TGTGCCAGTAGTACCACCGCGGGGGGCGCGCAATCGGGCGAGCAGTACTTC	TRBD2	TRBJ2-7	17	many	TRBV19
CASSLASRLAVTGELFF	TGTGCCAGCAGCTTAGCGTCCCGACTAGCGGTAACCGGGGAGCTGTTTTTT	TRBD2	TRBJ2-2	17	many	TRBV7-9
CASSSPSDRYEQYF	TGTGCCAGCAGTTCCCCATCGGACAGGTACGAGCAGTACTTC	TRBD1	TRBJ2-7	14	many	TRBV28
CASQRSTGELFF	TGTGCCAGTCAGAGAAGTACCGGGGAGCTGTTTTTT	-	TRBJ2-2	12	-	TRBV19
CASAAAGTQYF	TGTGCCAGCGCCGCAGCAGGGACCCAGTACTTC	-	TRBJ2-5	11	few	TRBV12-3/TRBV12-4
CASSPIKGGTEAFF	TGTGCCAGCAGCCCTATAAAGGGAGGCACTGAAGCTTTCTTT	-	TRBJ1-1	14	many	TRBV4-2
CASNPISGSKPQHF	TGTGCCAGTAATCCTATCTCCGGGAGCAAGCCCCAGCATTTT	-	TRBJ1-5	14	many	TRBV19
CASSFMGNNSPLHF	TGTGCCAGCAGCTTCATGGGCAACAACTCACCCCTCCACTTT	-	TRBJ1-6	14	many	TRBV7-2
CSGGHNEQFF	TGCAGTGGGGGACACAATGAGCAGTTCTTC	-	TRBJ2-1	10	many	TRBV20-1
CAWRTSSMEQYF	TGTGCCTGGAGGACTAGTAGTATGGAGCAGTACTTC	-	TRBJ2-7	12	many	TRBV30